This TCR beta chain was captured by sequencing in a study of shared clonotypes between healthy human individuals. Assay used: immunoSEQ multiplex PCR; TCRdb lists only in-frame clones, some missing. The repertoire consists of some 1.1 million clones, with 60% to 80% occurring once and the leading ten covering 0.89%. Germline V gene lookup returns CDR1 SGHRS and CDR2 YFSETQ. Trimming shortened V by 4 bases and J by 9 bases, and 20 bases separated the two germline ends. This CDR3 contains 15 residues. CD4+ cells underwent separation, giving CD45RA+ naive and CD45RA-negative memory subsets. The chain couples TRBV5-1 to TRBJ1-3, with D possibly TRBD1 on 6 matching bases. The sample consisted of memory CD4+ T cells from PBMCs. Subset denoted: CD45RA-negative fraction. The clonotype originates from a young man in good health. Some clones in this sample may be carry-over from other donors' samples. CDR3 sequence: CASSPIQGRAGTIYF. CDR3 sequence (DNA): TGCGCCAGCAGCCCCATACAGGGTCGGGCGGGCACCATATATTTT.